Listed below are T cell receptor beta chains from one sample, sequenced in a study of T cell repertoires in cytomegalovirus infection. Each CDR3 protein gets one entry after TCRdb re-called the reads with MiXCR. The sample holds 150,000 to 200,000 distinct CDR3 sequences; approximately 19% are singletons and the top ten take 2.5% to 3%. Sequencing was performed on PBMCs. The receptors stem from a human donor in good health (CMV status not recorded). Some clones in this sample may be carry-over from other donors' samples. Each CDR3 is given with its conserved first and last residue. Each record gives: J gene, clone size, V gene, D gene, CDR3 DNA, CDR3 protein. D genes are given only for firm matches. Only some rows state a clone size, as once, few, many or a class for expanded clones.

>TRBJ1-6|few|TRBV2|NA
TGTGCCAGCAGTGAAGCCGGGGGCACAATGGGTTCACCCCTCCACTTT
CASSEAGGTMGSPLHF
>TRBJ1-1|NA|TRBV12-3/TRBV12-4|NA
TGTGCCAGCACGGGTGAGGTGAACACTGAAGCTTTCTTT
CASTGEVNTEAFF
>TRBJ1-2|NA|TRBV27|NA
TGTGCCAGCAGTTTTGCCCTACAGGGTGGAGGCTACACCTTC
CASSFALQGGGYTF
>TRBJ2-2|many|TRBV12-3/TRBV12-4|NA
TGTGCCAGCAGTTCCCAGGACAGAATGAACACCGGGGAGCTGTTTTTT
CASSSQDRMNTGELFF
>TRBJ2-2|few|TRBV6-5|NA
TGTGCCAGCAGTCGAGGGGCTGGGGATGGAACCGGGGAGCTGTTTTTT
CASSRGAGDGTGELFF
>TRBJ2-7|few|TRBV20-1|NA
TGCAGTGCTAGAGATGACGGGGCCGACTACGAGCAGTACTTC
CSARDDGADYEQYF
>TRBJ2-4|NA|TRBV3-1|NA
TGTGCCAGCAGCCAAGGGCCGGGACTAGCCAAAAACATTCAGTACTTC
CASSQGPGLAKNIQYF
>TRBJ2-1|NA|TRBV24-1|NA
TGTGCCACCTCGCCGGACATTGGGGGTGAGCAGTTCTTC
CATSPDIGGEQFF
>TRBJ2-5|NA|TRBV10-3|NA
TGTGCCATCAGTGATTGGGGGGAGGCCCATCAAGAGACCCAGTACTTC
CAISDWGEAHQETQYF
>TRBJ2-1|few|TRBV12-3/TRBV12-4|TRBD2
TGTGCCAGCAGTTTAAAACGGGGGGGCCGGAGTGAGCAGTTCTTC
CASSLKRGGRSEQFF
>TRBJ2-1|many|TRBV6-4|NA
TGTGCCAGCAGTGACGAAACAGCTAATGAGCAGTTCTTC
CASSDETANEQFF
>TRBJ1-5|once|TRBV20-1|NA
NA
CSAVGTGSNQHQHF
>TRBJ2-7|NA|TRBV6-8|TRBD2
TGTGCCAGCAGTGCCGGGACTAGTTTCTACGAGCAGTACTTC
CASSAGTSFYEQYF
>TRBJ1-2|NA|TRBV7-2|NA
TGTGCCAGCACTCGGGGGGGGGGCTATGGCTACACCTTC
CASTRGGGYGYTF
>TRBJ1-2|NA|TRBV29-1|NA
TGCAGCGTTTTGGGTTCTTTGGGTGGCTACACCTTC
CSVLGSLGGYTF
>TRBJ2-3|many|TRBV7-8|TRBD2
TGTGCCAGCAGCTTAGATGCTAGCGGGACCACAGATACGCAGTATTTT
CASSLDASGTTDTQYF
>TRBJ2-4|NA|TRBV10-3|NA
TGTGCCATCAGTGAGTCTGCTACAGATTTAGCCAAAAACATTCAGTACTTC
CAISESATDLAKNIQYF
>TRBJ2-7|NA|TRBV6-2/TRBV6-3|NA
TGTGCCAGCACTACTTACCTCTACGAGCAGTACTTC
CASTTYLYEQYF